The 12 T cell receptor beta chains reported below all come from one sample, sequenced in a study of blood T cells in healthy people across ages. A sample-barcoded 5' primer and a J-beta primer mix were used in a second PCR of about 6 to 11 cycles. TCRdb analysed the 5' RACE reads with MiXCR anew, one entry per CDR3 protein. The sample comprises around 780,000 distinct CDR3 sequences, around 24% of which are singletons, and about 3% rests with the top ten. This sample was shared with a second study, whose subject was T cells of mothers and their children.

The specimen was blood. The source is a boy between 5 and 17 years old in good health.

The chain couples TRBV19 to TRBJ2-1, with TRBD2 as a possible D gene (6 bases). Trimming pared 6 bases from V and 8 bases from J, leaving 20 bases between. The germline CDR1 and CDR2 sequences are LNHDA and SQIVND (reference sequence). This CDR3 region has 15 residues. CDR3 in amino acids: CASSGEVAELDEQFF. CDR3 bases: TGTGCCAGTAGCGGCGAGGTAGCGGAATTGGATGAGCAGTTCTTC.

This clonotype has only a few counts. The chain joins TRBV2 to TRBJ2-7; unclear D gene. The germline CDR1 and CDR2 sequences are SNHLY and FYNNEI. This CDR3 comprises 13 residues. V shed 2 bases and J shed 0 bases, with 5 bases lying between them. The CDR3 sequence is CASSERVSYEQYF. CDR3 sequence (DNA): TGTGCCAGCAGTGAACGGGTCTCCTACGAGCAGTACTTC.

This sequence joins TRBV5-1 and TRBJ1-4; 7 bases align to TRBD1. Losses at the gene ends were 5 bases for V and 5 bases for J; bases not matched to a gene: 9. The CDR3 totals 15 residues. CDR1 and CDR2 from the germline V gene are SGHRS and YFSETQ. CDR3 sequence reads: CASSPATGKNEKLFF. The CDR3 DNA reads as TGCGCCAGCAGTCCTGCGACAGGGAAGAATGAAAAACTGTTTTTT.

This chain's CDR3 is CASSSSRDREAFF. In DNA form, the CDR3 reads TGTGCCAGCAGCTCCTCCCGGGACAGGGAGGCTTTCTTT. The rearrangement links TRBV7-3 to TRBJ1-1, with TRBD1 identical over 9 bases. The CDR3 totals 13 residues. V was pared by 4 bases and J by 11 bases, with 8 bases of the junction left unmatched. CDR1 is SGHTA and CDR2 is FQGTGA in the germline V gene.

This clonotype was picked up a small number of times. The J gene is TRBJ2-1, the V gene TRBV2; D may be TRBD1 or TRBD2 (6 bases each). The J call could be wrong; TRBJ2-7 is a better fit for the DNA end. This CDR3 has 11 residues. From germline, CDR1 is SNHLY and CDR2 FYNNEI. The CDR3 region is CASRGGHEQYF. CDR3 bases: TGTGCCAGCAGGGGGGGCCACGAGCAGTACTTC.

This clonotype was counted between two and nine times. The chain is built from TRBV28 and TRBJ1-5, with D perhaps TRBD1 (6 bases). CDR3 length: 14 residues. V was clipped by 7 bases and J by 6 bases, with 16 bases between them. The V gene's germline CDR1 is MDHEN and CDR2 SYDVKM. In nucleotides, the CDR3 is TGTGCCAGCACCCTAGGGGGGGGCAGTCAGCCCCAGCATTTT. Its translation: CASTLGGGSQPQHF.

The chain joins TRBV18 to TRBJ2-2; a weak D match, TRBD2 (5 bases). Deletions cut 4 bases from V and 0 bases from J, with 6 bases between. CDR3 length equals 14 residues. Germline V gene data show CDR1 as KGHSH and CDR2 as LQKENI. The DNA for the CDR3 is TGTGCCAGCTCACTAGCGACGAACACCGGGGAGCTGTTTTTT. This codes for CASSLATNTGELFF.

This clonotype has a handful of counts. The J gene is TRBJ2-5, the V gene TRBV6-5; tentative D call: TRBD2 (5 bases). V shed 3 bases and J shed 2 bases, with 19 bases lying between them. Germline values: CDR1 MNHEY, CDR2 SVGAGI. The CDR3 is made up of 17 amino acids. The CDR3 is CASSYRLGLSGQETQYF. In DNA, the CDR3 is TGTGCCAGCAGTTATCGTCTAGGGTTGTCGGGACAAGAGACCCAGTACTTC.

V is TRBV12-3 or TRBV12-4 and J is TRBJ2-5; 8 bases fit TRBD1. V lost 6 bases, J lost 5 bases, and 5 bases stayed unmatched. The CDR3 covers 13 residues. The CDR3 loop is CASSIQGVETQYF. The CDR3 DNA sequence: TGTGCCAGCAGCATACAGGGGGTTGAGACCCAGTACTTC.

This clonotype was detected a few times. V gene TRBV30 combines with J gene TRBJ2-1, with D hard to call. Germline CDR1 is GTSNPN and CDR2 is SVGIG (reference sequence). Trimming took 0 bases from V and 6 from J, leaving 9 bases between them. This CDR3 spans 13 amino acids. In DNA, the CDR3 is TGTGCCTGGAGTGTACGGGCAGCCAATGAGCAGTTCTTC. Its protein product is CAWSVRAANEQFF.

This clonotype appeared a few times. The V call is TRBV12-3 or TRBV12-4, the J call TRBJ1-6; D may be TRBD1 (5 bases). Between the trimmed V and J ends, which lost 7 bases and 9 bases, there was a span of 16 bases. The CDR3 totals 14 residues. CDR3 protein: CASTAGGRGSPLHF. The DNA for the CDR3 is TGTGCCAGCACCGCCGGGGGAAGGGGTTCACCCCTCCACTTT.

The CDR3 DNA is TGTGCCAGTCACCGGGACGGATTGAACACTGAAGCTTTCTTT. Translated, it gives CASHRDGLNTEAFF. J is TRBJ1-1 and V is TRBV6-6; a possible D gene is TRBD1 (5 bases). The V end was cut by 9 bases, the J end by 0 bases, with 14 bases between. Germline-derived CDR1 and CDR2 are MNHNY and SVGAGI (reference sequence). CDR3 length equals 14 residues.